A single T cell receptor beta chain is shown here with its context. The antigen remains unidentified. This sample is part of a study of T cell responses to AZD1222 COVID-19 vaccine. Study-wide points: Clonal diversity may have been underestimated, and the donors were mostly white British, with more females than males.

CDR1 is LNHDA, CDR2 SQIVND, per germline (reference sequence). This CDR3 region has 14 residues. The V and J ends lost 7 bases and 7 bases, in that order; junction bases with no gene match: 9. Using immunoSEQ multiplex PCR, the repertoire was profiled, and TCRdb retains in-frame clones only, with some absent. Among tens of thousands of clones listed, more than 70% were seen once. The rearrangement links TRBV19 to TRBJ1-5, with 8 bases lining up with TRBD1. This receptor was taken from an adult in good health. The material sequenced was peripheral blood, taken on day 0 of AZD1222 vaccination. Here the CDR3 DNA reads TGTGCCAGTACCTCGACAGGGGATGGCCAGCCCCAGCATTTT. It yields the protein CASTSTGDGQPQHF.